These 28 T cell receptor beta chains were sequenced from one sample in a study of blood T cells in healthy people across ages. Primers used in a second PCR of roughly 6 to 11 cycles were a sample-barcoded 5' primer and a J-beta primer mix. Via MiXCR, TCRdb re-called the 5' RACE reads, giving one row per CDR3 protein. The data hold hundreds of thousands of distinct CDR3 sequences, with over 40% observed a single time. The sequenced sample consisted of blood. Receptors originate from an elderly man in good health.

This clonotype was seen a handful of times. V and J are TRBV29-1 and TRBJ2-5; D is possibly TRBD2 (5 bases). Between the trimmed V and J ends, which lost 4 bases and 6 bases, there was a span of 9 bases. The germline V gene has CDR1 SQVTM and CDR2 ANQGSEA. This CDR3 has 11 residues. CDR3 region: CSVVREKTQYF. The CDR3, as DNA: TGCAGCGTTGTCCGGGAAAAGACCCAGTACTTC.

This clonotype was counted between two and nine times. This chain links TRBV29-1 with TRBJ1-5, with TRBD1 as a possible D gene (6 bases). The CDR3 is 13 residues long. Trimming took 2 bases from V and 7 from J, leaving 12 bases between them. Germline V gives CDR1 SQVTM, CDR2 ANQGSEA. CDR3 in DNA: TGCAGCGTTGAATGGGGGGCCGGGCAGCCCCAGCATTTT. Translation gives CSVEWGAGQPQHF.

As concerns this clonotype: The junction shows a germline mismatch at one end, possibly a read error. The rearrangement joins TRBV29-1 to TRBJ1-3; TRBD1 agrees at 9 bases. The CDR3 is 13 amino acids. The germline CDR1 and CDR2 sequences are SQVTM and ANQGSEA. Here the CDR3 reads CSVLDRGGSTIYF. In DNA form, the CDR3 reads TGCAGCGTCCTGGACAGGGGAGGAAGCACCATATATTTT.

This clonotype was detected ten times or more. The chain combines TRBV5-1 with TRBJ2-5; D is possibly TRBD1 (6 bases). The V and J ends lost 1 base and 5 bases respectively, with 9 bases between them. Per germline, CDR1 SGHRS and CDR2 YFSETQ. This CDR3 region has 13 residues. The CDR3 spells CASSLQGTETQYF. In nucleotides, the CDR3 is TGCGCCAGCAGCTTGCAGGGGACGGAGACCCAGTACTTC.

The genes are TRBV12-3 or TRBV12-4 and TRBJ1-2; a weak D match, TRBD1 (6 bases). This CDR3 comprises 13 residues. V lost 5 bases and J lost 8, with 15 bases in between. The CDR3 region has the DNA TGTGCCAGCAGTGCCGGGACAAGAAGCGGCTACACCTTC. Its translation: CASSAGTRSGYTF.

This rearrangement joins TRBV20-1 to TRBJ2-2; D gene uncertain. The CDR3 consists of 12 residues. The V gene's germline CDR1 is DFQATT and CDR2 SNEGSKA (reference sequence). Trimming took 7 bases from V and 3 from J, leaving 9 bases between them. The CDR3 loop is CSVSADTGELFF. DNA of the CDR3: TGCAGTGTGTCAGCCGACACCGGGGAGCTGTTTTTT.

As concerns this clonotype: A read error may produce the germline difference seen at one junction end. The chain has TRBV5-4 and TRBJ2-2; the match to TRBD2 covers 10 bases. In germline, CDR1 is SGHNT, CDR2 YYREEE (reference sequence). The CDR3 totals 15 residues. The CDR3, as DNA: TGTGCCAGCAGCTTGAGCGGGGGGGCTACCGGGAAGCTGTTTTTT. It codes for CASSLSGGATGKLFF.

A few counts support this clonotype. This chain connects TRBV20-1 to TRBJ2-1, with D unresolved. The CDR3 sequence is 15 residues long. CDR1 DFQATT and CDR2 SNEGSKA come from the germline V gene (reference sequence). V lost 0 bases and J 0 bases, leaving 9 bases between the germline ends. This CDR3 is CSARDPWSSYNEQFF. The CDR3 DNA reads TGCAGTGCTAGAGATCCTTGGTCCTCCTACAATGAGCAGTTCTTC.

The DNA of the CDR3 is TGTGCCACCAGCAGAGAGATCTACCAAGAGACCCAGTACTTC. Its translation is CATSREIYQETQYF. This chain connects TRBV15 to TRBJ2-5; D unclear. Germline CDR1 LNHNV, CDR2 YYDKDF (reference sequence). Between the trimmed V and J ends, which lost 0 bases and 0 bases, there was a span of 5 bases. The length of the CDR3 is 14 residues.

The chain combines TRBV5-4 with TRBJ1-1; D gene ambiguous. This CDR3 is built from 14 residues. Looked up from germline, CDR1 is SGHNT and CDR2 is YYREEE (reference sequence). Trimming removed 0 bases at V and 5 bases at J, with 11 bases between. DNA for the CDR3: TGTGCCAGCAGCTTGGCCCGGGGTATGACTGAAGCTTTCTTT. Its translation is CASSLARGMTEAFF.

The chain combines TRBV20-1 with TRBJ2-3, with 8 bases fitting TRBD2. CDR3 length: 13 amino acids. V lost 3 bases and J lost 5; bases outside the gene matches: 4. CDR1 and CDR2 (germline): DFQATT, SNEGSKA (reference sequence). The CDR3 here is CSASPGGVDTQYF. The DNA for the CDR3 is TGCAGTGCTAGCCCGGGGGGGGTAGATACGCAGTATTTT.

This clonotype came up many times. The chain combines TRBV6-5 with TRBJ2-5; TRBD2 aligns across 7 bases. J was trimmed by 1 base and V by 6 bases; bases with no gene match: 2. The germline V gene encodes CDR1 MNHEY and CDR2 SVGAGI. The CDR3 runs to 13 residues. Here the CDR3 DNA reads TGTGCCAGCAGCGGGACTACCCAAGAGACCCAGTACTTC. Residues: CASSGTTQETQYF.

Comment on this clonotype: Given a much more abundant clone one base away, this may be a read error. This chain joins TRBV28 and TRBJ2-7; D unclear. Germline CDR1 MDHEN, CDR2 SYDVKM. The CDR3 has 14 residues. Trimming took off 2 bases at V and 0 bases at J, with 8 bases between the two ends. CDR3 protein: CASSLDCPSYEQYF. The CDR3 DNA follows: TGTGCCAGCAGTTTAGACTGCCCCTCCTACGAGCAGTACTTC. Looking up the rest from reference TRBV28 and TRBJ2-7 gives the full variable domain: DVKVTQSSRYLVKRTGEKVFLECVQDMDHENMFWYRQDPGLGLRLIYFSYDVKMKEKGDIPEGYSVSREKKERFSLILESASTNQTSMYLCASSLDCPSYEQYFGPGTRLTVT.

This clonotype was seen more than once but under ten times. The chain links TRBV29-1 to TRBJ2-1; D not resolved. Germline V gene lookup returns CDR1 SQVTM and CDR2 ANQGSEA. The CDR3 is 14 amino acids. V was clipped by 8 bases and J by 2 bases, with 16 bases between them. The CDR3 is CSHSDWKTYNEQFF. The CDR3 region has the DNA TGCAGCCATTCCGACTGGAAGACCTACAATGAGCAGTTCTTC.

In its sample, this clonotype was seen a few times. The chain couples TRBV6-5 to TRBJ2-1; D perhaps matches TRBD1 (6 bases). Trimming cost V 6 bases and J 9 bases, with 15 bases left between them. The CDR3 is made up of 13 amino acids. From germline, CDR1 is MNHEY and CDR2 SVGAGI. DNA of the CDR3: TGTGCCAGCAGGATATACAGGGATGGTGAGCAGTTCTTC. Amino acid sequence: CASRIYRDGEQFF.

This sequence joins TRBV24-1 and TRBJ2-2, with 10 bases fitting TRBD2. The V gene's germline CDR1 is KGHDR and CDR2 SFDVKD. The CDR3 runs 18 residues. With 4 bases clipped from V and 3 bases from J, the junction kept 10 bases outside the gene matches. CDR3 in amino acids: CATSDPITLAGDTGELFF. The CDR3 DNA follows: TGTGCCACCAGTGACCCCATTACTCTAGCGGGAGACACCGGGGAGCTGTTTTTT.

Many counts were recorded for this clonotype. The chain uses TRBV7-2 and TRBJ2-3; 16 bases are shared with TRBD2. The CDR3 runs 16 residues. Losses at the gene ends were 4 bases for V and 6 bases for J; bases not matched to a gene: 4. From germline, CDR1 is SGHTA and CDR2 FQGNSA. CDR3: CASSWGTSGRADTQYF. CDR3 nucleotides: TGTGCCAGCAGCTGGGGGACTAGCGGGAGGGCTGATACGCAGTATTTT.

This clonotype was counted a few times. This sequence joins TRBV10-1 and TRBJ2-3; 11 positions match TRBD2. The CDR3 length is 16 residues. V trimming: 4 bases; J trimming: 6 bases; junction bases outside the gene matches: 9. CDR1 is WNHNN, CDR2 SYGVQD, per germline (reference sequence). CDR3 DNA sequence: TGCGCCAGCAGTGCCCTAGCGGGAGGCTTGGGGGATACGCAGTATTTT. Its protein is CASSALAGGLGDTQYF.

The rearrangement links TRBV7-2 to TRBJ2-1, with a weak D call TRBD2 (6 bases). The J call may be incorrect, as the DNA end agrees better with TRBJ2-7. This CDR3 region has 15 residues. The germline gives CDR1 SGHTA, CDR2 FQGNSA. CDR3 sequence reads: CASSPKADYYNEQYF. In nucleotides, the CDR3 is TGTGCCAGCAGCCCCAAAGCGGACTACTACAATGAGCAGTACTTC.

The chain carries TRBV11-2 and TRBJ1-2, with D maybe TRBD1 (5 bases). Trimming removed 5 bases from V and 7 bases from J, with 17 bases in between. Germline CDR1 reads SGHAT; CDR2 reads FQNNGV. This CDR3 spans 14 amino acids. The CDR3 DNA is TGTGCCAGCAGCCCGCGGTCAGGGAGTGGTGGCTACACCTTC. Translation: CASSPRSGSGGYTF.

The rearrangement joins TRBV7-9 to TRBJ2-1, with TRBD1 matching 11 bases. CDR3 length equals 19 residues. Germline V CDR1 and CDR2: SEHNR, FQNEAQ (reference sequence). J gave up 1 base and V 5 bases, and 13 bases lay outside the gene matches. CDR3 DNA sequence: TGTGCCAGCAGCCCGAGGCGGACAGGGGGCCGAGCTTCCTACAATGAGCAGTTCTTC. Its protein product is CASSPRRTGGRASYNEQFF.

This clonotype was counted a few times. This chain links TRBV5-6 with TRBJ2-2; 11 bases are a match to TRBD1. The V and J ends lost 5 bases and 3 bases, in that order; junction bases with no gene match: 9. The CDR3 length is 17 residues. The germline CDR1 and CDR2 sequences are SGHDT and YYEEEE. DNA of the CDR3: TGTGCCAGCAGAAAAATCGCGGGACAGGGGGACACCGGGGAGCTGTTTTTT. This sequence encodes CASRKIAGQGDTGELFF.

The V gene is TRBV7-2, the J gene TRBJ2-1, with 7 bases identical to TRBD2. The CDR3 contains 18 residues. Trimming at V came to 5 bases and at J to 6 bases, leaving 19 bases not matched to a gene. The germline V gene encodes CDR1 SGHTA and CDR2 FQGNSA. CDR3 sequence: CASSTTTRTGGFGNEQFF. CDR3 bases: TGTGCCAGCAGCACAACGACTAGGACGGGAGGATTCGGCAATGAGCAGTTCTTC. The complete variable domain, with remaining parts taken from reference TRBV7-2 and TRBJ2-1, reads GAGVSQSPSNKVTEKGKDVELRCDPISGHTALYWYRQSLGQGLEFLIYFQGNSAPDKSGLPSDRFSAERTGGSVSTLTIQRTQQEDSAVYLCASSTTTRTGGFGNEQFFGPGTRLTVL.

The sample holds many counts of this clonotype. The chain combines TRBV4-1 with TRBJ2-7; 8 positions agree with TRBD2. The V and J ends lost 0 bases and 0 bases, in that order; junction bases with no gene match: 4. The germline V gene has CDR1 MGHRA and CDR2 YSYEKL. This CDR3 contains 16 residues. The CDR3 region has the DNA TGCGCCAGCAGCCAAGAAGTCGGACTAGCCTCCTACGAGCAGTACTTC. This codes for CASSQEVGLASYEQYF.

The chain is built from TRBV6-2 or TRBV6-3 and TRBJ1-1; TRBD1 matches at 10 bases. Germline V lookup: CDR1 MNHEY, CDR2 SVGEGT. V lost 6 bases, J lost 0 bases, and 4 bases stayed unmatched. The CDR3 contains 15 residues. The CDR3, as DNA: TGTGCCAGCAGGGGGACAGGGGCAGTGAACACTGAAGCTTTCTTT. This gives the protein CASRGTGAVNTEAFF.

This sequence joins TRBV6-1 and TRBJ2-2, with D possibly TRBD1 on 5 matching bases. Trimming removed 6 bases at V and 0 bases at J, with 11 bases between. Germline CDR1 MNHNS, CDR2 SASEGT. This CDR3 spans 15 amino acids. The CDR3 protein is CASRQGSANTGELFF. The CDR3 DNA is TGTGCCAGCAGGCAGGGCTCGGCGAACACCGGGGAGCTGTTTTTT.

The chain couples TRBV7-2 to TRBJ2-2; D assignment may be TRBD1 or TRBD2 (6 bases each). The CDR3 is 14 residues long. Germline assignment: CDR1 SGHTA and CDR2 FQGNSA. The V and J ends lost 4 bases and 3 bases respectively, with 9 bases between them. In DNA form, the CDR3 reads TGTGCCAGCAGCTGGGGGGCGGACACCGGGGAGCTGTTTTTT. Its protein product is CASSWGADTGELFF.

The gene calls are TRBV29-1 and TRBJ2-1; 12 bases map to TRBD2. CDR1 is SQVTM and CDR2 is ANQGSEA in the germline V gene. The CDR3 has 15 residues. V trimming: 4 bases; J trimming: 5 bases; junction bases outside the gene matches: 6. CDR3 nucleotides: TGCAGCGTTGCAGGGACTAGCGGGTTCGACAATGAGCAGTTCTTC. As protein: CSVAGTSGFDNEQFF.